These T cell receptor beta chains were read from a single sample in a study of cytotoxic CD8 clonotypes in ibrutinib-treated CLL. TCRdb's copy holds only in-frame clones and misses some; the assay was immunoSEQ multiplex PCR. The data show roughly 110,000 clones, 45% to 65% seen once. Sequencing used PBMCs, obtained after 24 months of ibrutinib treatment. These receptors all stem from a human donor with chronic lymphocytic leukemia. Each CDR3 is given with its conserved first and last residue. Each record gives: V gene, clone size, J gene, D gene, CDR3 DNA, CDR3 protein. D genes are given only for firm matches. Rows give clone size only sometimes, using once, few, many, or a class for an expanded clone.

TRBV6-6	.	TRBJ1-6	TRBD1	TGTGCCAGCAGCGACAGGGGGCATTCCTATAATTCACCCCTCCACTTT	CASSDRGHSYNSPLHF
TRBV7-9	.	TRBJ2-7	.	TGTGCCAGCAGCTTAGACGGATCTTTATCCTACGAGCAGTACTTC	CASSLDGSLSYEQYF
TRBV6-1	.	TRBJ1-2	.	TGTGCCAGCACCGCAGGGGATTCTAACTATGGCTACACCTTC	CASTAGDSNYGYTF
TRBV19	.	TRBJ1-6	.	TGTGCCAGCTTGGCCACAGGGTTTACGGGTTCACCCCTCCACTTT	CASLATGFTGSPLHF
TRBV2	.	TRBJ2-1	.	TGTGCCAGCAGCCGTGAAGCCTACAAGAACTACAATGAGCAGTTCTTC	CASSREAYKNYNEQFF
TRBV11-3	.	TRBJ2-5	TRBD1	TGTGCCAGCAGCGACCAGGGGGCGAGCTTAGAGACCCAGTACTTC	CASSDQGASLETQYF
TRBV29-1	few	TRBJ1-2	.	TGCAGCGCCCGGGGGACCTATGGCTACACCTTC	CSARGTYGYTF
TRBV30	.	TRBJ2-1	TRBD1	TGTGCCTGGAGTGTACGGGACAGGGGATATCCCTCCAATGAGCAGTTCTTC	CAWSVRDRGYPSNEQFF
TRBV18	.	TRBJ2-3	.	TGTGCCAGCTCACCACGCGAGGGTGCGCAGTATTTT	CASSPREGAQYF
TRBV11-1	.	TRBJ2-3	.	TGTGCCAGCTCGTGGGGCAGCACAGATACGCAGTATTTT	CASSWGSTDTQYF
TRBV6-6	few	TRBJ2-7	.	TGTGCCAGCAGTTATCTCAGGGCCTCCTACGAGCAGTACTTC	CASSYLRASYEQYF
TRBV7-3	.	TRBJ2-1	.	TGTGCCAGCAGCTTAAACAGCTACAATGAGCAGTTCTTC	CASSLNSYNEQFF
TRBV6-5	once	TRBJ2-2	TRBD1	TGTGCCAGCAGTGGCGGGACAGGGGACACCGGGGAGCTGTTTTTT	CASSGGTGDTGELFF
TRBV27	.	TRBJ2-7	TRBD1	TGTGCCAGCAGTCCCCGGGACAGGTTTTTTCTCGAGCAGTACTTC	CASSPRDRFFLEQYF
TRBV7-2	few	TRBJ2-3	TRBD2	TGTGCCAGCAGCTACCCTTCTAGCGGGGGCCTAGGCCGCACGCAGTATTTT	CASSYPSSGGLGRTQYF